This T cell receptor (beta chain) was observed in a study of cytomegalovirus exposure and HLA in healthy donors. Deletions cut 2 bases from V and 8 bases from J, with 8 bases between. This CDR3 has 12 amino acids. The germline gives CDR1 MNHNS, CDR2 SASEGT. The PCR had 60 Vbeta and 13 Jbeta primers. Data came from immunoSEQ multiplex PCR; TCRdb stores just in-frame clones and leaves some out. Of about 200,000 clones listed, around four fifths are singletons. This clone came up a few times. This receptor was identified in a male donor in good health and CMV-seronegative. The sequenced sample was PBMCs. The chain has TRBV6-1 and TRBJ2-3, with a tentative D call TRBD1 (6 bases). DNA for the CDR3: TGTGCCAGCAGTGAAAGGGGGAGTACGCAGTATTTT. This encodes CASSERGSTQYF.